Included here is one T cell receptor (beta chain) sequence, with context. Methods used by the authors: For nucleated cells, counts were estimated from reference gene primer amplification. Produced via immunoSEQ multiplex PCR; TCRdb's table is partial and in-frame only. The DNA was the basis for D and trimming; V, J and clone size are from that table. The profile covers about 220,000 clones, with roughly 89% appearing a single time and over 3% taken by the ten largest. The entry originates in a study of blood T cell repertoires in COVID-19. V lost 0 bases, J lost 2 bases, and 10 bases lay in between. Germline CDR1 ENHRY, CDR2 SYGVKD. CDR3 size: 15 residues.

The V call is TRBV10-3, the J call TRBJ2-5; possible D gene TRBD1, 6 bases. Sequencing input: PBMCs or T cells enriched from blood (not recorded which). This receptor was identified in a woman in her 40s with acute COVID-19. The CDR3: CAISESPDRQETQYF. The CDR3 DNA follows: TGTGCCATCAGTGAGTCCCCGGACAGACAAGAGACCCAGTACTTC.